This TCR beta chain is from a study of T cell responses to AZD1222 COVID-19 vaccine. Using immunoSEQ multiplex PCR, the repertoire was profiled, and TCRdb retains in-frame clones only, with some absent. The repertoire holds 140,000 to 150,000 clones, with approximately 91% as singletons. Germline CDR1 is MNHEY and CDR2 is SVGAGI. This CDR3 contains 11 residues. Trimming took 8 bases from V and 5 from J, leaving 6 bases between them. The chain links TRBV6-5 to TRBJ2-2; D uncertain. The specimen comprised peripheral blood, sampled 28 days after the second AZD1222 dose. The clonotype comes from an adult who received the AZD1222 COVID-19 vaccine. CDR3 region: CASRYTGELFF. The CDR3 bases are TGTGCCAGCCGATATACCGGGGAGCTGTTTTTT.